Following are 15 T cell receptor beta chains from one sample sequenced in a study of breast tumors, draining lymph nodes, adjacent tissues. Axillary draining lymph nodes of breast cancer patients supplied the node samples. TCRdb reanalysed the multiplex PCR reads using MiXCR and keeps one entry per CDR3 protein. The sample shows roughly 110,000 distinct CDR3 sequences, about 31% of them seen only once. Material for sequencing was axillary lymph node tissue. All receptors derive from a female donor with breast cancer. Some clones in this sample may be carry-over from other donors' samples.

To note about this clonotype: A read error may account for a junction end that differs from germline. V is TRBV7-3 and J is TRBJ2-3, with D possibly called TRBD1 or TRBD2 (6 bases each). The CDR3 extends over 14 amino acids. Germline lookup yields CDR1 SGHTA and CDR2 FQGTGA. The CDR3 protein is CASSLGGLSDTQYF. The DNA for the CDR3 is TGTGCTAGCAGCCTCGGGGGCCTCTCAGATACGCAGTATTTT.

J is TRBJ2-1 and V is TRBV10-3; 11 bases are shared with TRBD1. This CDR3 comprises 13 residues. With V trimmed by 10 bases and J by 8 bases, 7 bases remained unmatched. Per germline, CDR1 ENHRY and CDR2 SYGVKD. This CDR3 is CATGTGGGHEQFF. As DNA, the CDR3 is TGTGCCACCGGGACAGGGGGTGGTCATGAGCAGTTCTTC.

There are a few counts of this clonotype. This clone may be a read error of a much larger clone one base away. This sequence joins TRBV4-1 and TRBJ2-2; D ambiguous. Germline CDR1 is MGHRA and CDR2 is YSYEKL. CDR3 length: 15 residues. V was pared by 1 base and J by 5 bases, with 11 bases between. CDR3 coding DNA: TGCGCCAGCAGCCAAGGTACCAGTCCGACCGGGGAGCTGTTTTTT. Its translation: CASSQGTSPTGELFF.

This clonotype was counted many times. The chain is built from TRBV12-3 or TRBV12-4 and TRBJ2-6; D unresolved. This CDR3 spans 16 amino acids. Trimming pared 5 bases from V and 4 bases from J, leaving 15 bases between. In nucleotides, the CDR3 is TGTGCCAGCAGTACGAGACAACCTGGAGGGGCCAACGTCCTGACTTTC. Translation gives CASSTRQPGGANVLTF.

This clonotype showed up many times. The V call is TRBV7-6, the J call TRBJ2-2, with D possibly TRBD2 on 7 matching bases. V was cut by 5 bases and J by 2 bases, with 18 bases left in between. The CDR3 is made up of 17 amino acids. The germline V gene encodes CDR1 SGHVS and CDR2 FNYEAQ. The CDR3 region has the DNA TGTGCCAGCAGCCCATTGAGGGGGACTAAAAACACCGGGGAGCTGTTTTTT. Encoded protein: CASSPLRGTKNTGELFF.

This clonotype was counted ten times or more. V gene TRBV4-3 combines with J gene TRBJ2-2; a possible D gene is TRBD1 (6 bases). CDR1 is LGHNA and CDR2 is YSLEER in the germline V gene. The CDR3 is made up of 15 amino acids. Trimming took 0 bases from V and 4 from J, leaving 9 bases between them. In nucleotides, the CDR3 is TGCGCCAGCAGCCAAGATCAGGGGATCACCGGGGAGCTGTTTTTT. Protein sequence: CASSQDQGITGELFF.

This clonotype was observed many times. This chain uses TRBV15 with TRBJ2-2; D is perhaps TRBD2 (7 bases). Germline V gives CDR1 LNHNV, CDR2 YYDKDF (reference sequence). Trimming removed 3 bases at V and 6 bases at J, with 17 bases between. The CDR3 spans 16 residues. The chain's CDR3 is CATSSPRGGAPGELFF. The CDR3 DNA sequence: TGTGCCACCAGCAGCCCAAGGGGGGGGGCCCCCGGGGAGCTGTTTTTT.

This clonotype was found many times. The V and J genes are TRBV12-3 or TRBV12-4 and TRBJ2-1, with 13 bases aligning to TRBD2. The CDR3 is made up of 17 amino acids. Trimming cost V 2 bases and J 5 bases; bases outside gene matches: 6. The CDR3 sequence: CASSLTSGRASHNEQFF. DNA of the CDR3: TGTGCCAGCAGTTTAACTAGCGGGAGGGCCTCTCACAATGAGCAGTTCTTC.

The chain employs TRBV20-1 and TRBJ2-6; D remains ambiguous. V dropped 0 bases and J dropped 4 bases, with 4 bases sitting between them. Germline-derived CDR1 and CDR2 are DFQATT and SNEGSKA (reference sequence). The CDR3 has 13 residues. DNA for the CDR3: TGCAGTGCTAGAGATTCCGGGGCCAACGTCCTGACTTTC. It is translated as CSARDSGANVLTF.

This clonotype was found many times. The V gene is TRBV7-9, the J gene TRBJ2-6; no firm D call. V was clipped by 2 bases and J by 1 base, with 6 bases between them. The CDR3 covers 15 residues. CDR1 SEHNR and CDR2 FQNEAQ come from the germline V gene (reference sequence). The CDR3 region has the DNA TGTGCCAGCAGCTTATTGTTATCTGGGGCCAACGTCCTGACTTTC. This gives the protein CASSLLLSGANVLTF.

This clonotype was found many times. V is TRBV28 and J is TRBJ2-6; tentative D call: TRBD1 (5 bases). The germline gives CDR1 MDHEN, CDR2 SYDVKM. Trimming stripped 7 bases from V and 0 bases from J, with 13 bases between. There are 16 residues in the CDR3. The CDR3 DNA reads as TGTGCCAGCAATCAGGGTATCGGCTCTGGGGCCAACGTCCTGACTTTC. Its translation is CASNQGIGSGANVLTF.

In its sample, this clonotype was seen many times. The gene calls are TRBV20-1 and TRBJ1-2; weak D call: TRBD1 (5 bases). V was trimmed by 0 bases and J by 10 bases, leaving 24 bases between them. The V gene's germline CDR1 is DFQATT and CDR2 SNEGSKA (reference sequence). CDR3 length: 16 amino acids. DNA for the CDR3: TGCAGTGCTAGAGATCTAGGGGCGGGACCGGGTCGGGACTACACCTTC. Protein sequence: CSARDLGAGPGRDYTF.

Ten or more counts support this clonotype. Being one base from a much bigger clone, this may be a read error. This sequence joins TRBV20-1 and TRBJ1-6; D unresolved. The germline CDR1 and CDR2 sequences are DFQATT and SNEGSKA (reference sequence). The CDR3 totals 12 residues. The DNA for the CDR3 is TGCAGTGCTAGAGCCCCAAATTCATCCCTCCACTTT. The encoded protein is CSARAPNSSLHF.

This clonotype was counted only a few times. A much larger clone sits a single nucleotide away, making a read error possible. Here the CDR3 omits its conserved ending phenylalanine or tryptophan, so a read error is the likely source. No DNA is shown, since the ends of the CDR3 on it are uncertain; the CDR3 is the one TCRdb lists. The rearrangement links TRBV6-2 or TRBV6-3 to TRBJ1-2. The CDR3 length is 14 residues, termini included. CDR1 MNHEY and CDR2 SVGEGT come from the germline V gene. The CDR3 protein is CASSYRTLREVGTL.

This clonotype was counted at least ten times. The chain combines TRBV28 with TRBJ2-5; D perhaps matches TRBD1 (5 bases). The CDR3 extends over 16 amino acids. The V and J ends lost 3 bases and 2 bases respectively, with 16 bases between them. The germline gives CDR1 MDHEN, CDR2 SYDVKM. The CDR3 DNA reads TGTGCCAGCAGTTTTTTTTCAGGGAACCTTCAAGAGACCCAGTACTTC. Its translation: CASSFFSGNLQETQYF.